This entry describes one T cell receptor (beta chain). Its antigen is unknown. The data were obtained in a study of STAT5B mutations in CD4+ large granular lymphocyte leukemia. Findings and limits, study-wide: Compared with healthy controls (2/35), patient top clones favored TRBV06 (8/27).

Only in-frame clones appear in the TCRdb table, and some are missing; sequencing was by immunoSEQ multiplex PCR. The repertoire holds about 32,000 clones, with roughly 80% as singletons. The ends lost 6 bases at V and 6 bases at J; junction bases unmatched: 4. The CDR3 length is 15 residues. The V gene's germline CDR1 is WNHNN and CDR2 SYGVQD (reference sequence). The genes are TRBV10-1 and TRBJ2-2, with 13 bases fitting TRBD2. The sequenced material came from CD4+ T cells from blood buffy coats. This TCR came from a human donor in good health. The CDR3 bases are TGCGCCAGCAGCGGACTAGCGGGAGCAGCCGGGGAGCTGTTTTTT. Translated: CASSGLAGAAGELFF.